One and the same sample provided the 10 T cell receptor beta chains below, sequenced in a study of somatic mutations in cytotoxic T cells in rheumatoid arthritis. Profiled with immunoSEQ multiplex PCR; TCRdb holds only in-frame clones, not every one. The table shows nearly 20,000 clones, with over 75% occurring only once. Sequences were obtained from CD8+ T cells sorted from blood. The receptors stem from a woman aged 45-60 years in good health.

This CDR3 is CASSAYRDRGKTGELFF. CDR3 sequence (DNA): TGTGCCAGCAGTGCCTACCGGGACAGGGGTAAAACCGGGGAGCTGTTTTTT. This chain links TRBV27 with TRBJ2-2; TRBD1 matches 10 bases. Unmatched junction bases numbered 11, after V lost 5 bases and J lost 5 bases. Germline V gene sequence: CDR1 MNHEY, CDR2 SMNVEV (reference sequence). This CDR3 has 17 residues.

V is TRBV28 and J is TRBJ2-1, with 8 bases lining up with TRBD1. Trimming removed 6 bases from V and 2 bases from J; junction bases left unmatched: 18. Germline V CDR1 and CDR2: MDHEN, SYDVKM. The CDR3 loop spans 19 amino acids. DNA for the CDR3: TGTGCCAGCAGACCCCGGTGGCGGGCAGGGGGCCTAACCTACAATGAGCAGTTCTTC. Its protein is CASRPRWRAGGLTYNEQFF. The complete variable domain, with remaining parts taken from reference TRBV28 and TRBJ2-1, reads DVKVTQSSRYLVKRTGEKVFLECVQDMDHENMFWYRQDPGLGLRLIYFSYDVKMKEKGDIPEGYSVSREKKERFSLILESASTNQTSMYLCASRPRWRAGGLTYNEQFFGPGTRLTVL.

This chain uses TRBV6-5 with TRBJ2-7; the D gene could be TRBD1 or TRBD2 (7 bases each). This CDR3 contains 16 residues. The V gene's germline CDR1 is MNHEY and CDR2 SVGAGI. V dropped 3 bases and J dropped 5 bases, with 20 bases sitting between them. The CDR3 reads CASSYSIGQGGDEQYF. The CDR3 DNA follows: TGTGCCAGCAGTTATTCCATCGGGCAGGGGGGGGACGAGCAGTACTTC.

J is TRBJ1-1 and V is TRBV11-2, with D possibly TRBD1 on 5 matching bases. Trimming pared 4 bases from V and 3 bases from J, leaving 21 bases between. The germline V gene has CDR1 SGHAT and CDR2 FQNNGV. This CDR3 has 17 amino acids. In DNA form, the CDR3 reads TGTGCCAGCAGCTCCCCCCGGGGGGAGGGCTTAGACACTGAAGCTTTCTTT. It translates to CASSSPRGEGLDTEAFF.

This clone appeared a few times. The chain has TRBV6-5 and TRBJ1-1; D remains unclear. CDR3 length: 15 residues. Trimming removed 0 bases from V and 0 bases from J, with 8 bases in between. Germline CDR1 MNHEY, CDR2 SVGAGI. The CDR3 region is CASSYSGNMNTEAFF. In DNA, the CDR3 is TGTGCCAGCAGTTACTCGGGGAACATGAACACTGAAGCTTTCTTT.

The rearrangement links TRBV30 to TRBJ1-5; D uncertain. Trimming pared 1 base from V and 3 bases from J, leaving 10 bases between. The CDR3 has 14 residues. Germline V CDR1 and CDR2: GTSNPN, SVGIG (reference sequence). This CDR3 is CAWSEWPSNQPQHF. The CDR3 nucleotides are TGTGCCTGGAGTGAATGGCCCTCCAATCAGCCCCAGCATTTT.

The genes are TRBV19 and TRBJ2-6; TRBD2 aligns across 7 bases. After removal of 7 bases from V and 4 bases from J, the junction contained 7 bases not matched to a gene. This CDR3 has 15 amino acids. CDR1 and CDR2 (germline): LNHDA, SQIVND (reference sequence). CDR3 bases: TGTGCCAGTACTATGGGAGGGTTCGGGGCCAACGTCCTGACTTTC. The encoded protein is CASTMGGFGANVLTF.

The chain uses TRBV9 and TRBJ2-3; D possibly uses TRBD1 or TRBD2 (5 bases each). Germline assignment: CDR1 SGDLS and CDR2 YYNGEE. V was cut by 0 bases and J by 0 bases, with 5 bases left in between. The CDR3 has 14 amino acids. Written as DNA, the CDR3 is TGTGCCAGCAGCGTAGGGGGGAGCACAGATACGCAGTATTTT. It codes for CASSVGGSTDTQYF.

A few counts support this clone. The V call is TRBV4-1, the J call TRBJ2-2, with a possible D match to TRBD2 (6 bases). Trimming removed 4 bases at V and 2 bases at J, with 14 bases between. The CDR3 is made up of 16 amino acids. From germline, CDR1 is MGHRA and CDR2 YSYEKL. CDR3 protein: CASSPGLGKNTGELFF. The CDR3 coding sequence is TGCGCCAGCAGCCCGGGACTCGGCAAAAACACCGGGGAGCTGTTTTTT.

This chain connects TRBV4-2 to TRBJ2-3; 8 bases are shared with TRBD1. This CDR3 spans 17 amino acids. The V and J ends lost 0 bases and 2 bases, in that order; junction bases with no gene match: 7. Germline CDR1 and CDR2: LGHNA and YNFKEQ. DNA of the CDR3: TGTGCCAGCAGCCAAGAAAAGCAGGGGGCCCTCACAGATACGCAGTATTTT. Encoded protein: CASSQEKQGALTDTQYF.